These T cell receptor beta chains were read from a single sample in a study of blood T cell repertoires in COVID-19. Assay used: immunoSEQ multiplex PCR; TCRdb lists only in-frame clones, some missing. The table shows over 150,000 clones, with about four fifths occurring only once. The sequencing input was peripheral blood. These receptors were collected from a woman in her 70s who had recovered from COVID-19. CDR3s include the opening cysteine and the closing phenylalanine or tryptophan. Fields, in order: V gene, D gene, J gene, clone size, CDR3 protein, CDR3 DNA. D genes are given only for firm matches. Not every row has a clone size; where given, it reads once, few, many or a size class.

>TRBV29-1|-|TRBJ2-3|-
CSVADTNTQYF
TGCAGCGTTGCGGACACCAATACGCAGTATTTT
>TRBV29-1|TRBD1|TRBJ1-5|-
CSVGDRDQPQHF
TGCAGCGTTGGGGACAGGGACCAGCCCCAGCATTTT
>TRBV16|TRBD1|TRBJ1-1|-
CASSPGQGDTEAFF
TGTGCCAGCAGCCCCGGACAGGGGGACACTGAAGCTTTCTTT
>TRBV7-2|-|TRBJ1-2|once
CASSPEGDNYGYTF
TGTGCCAGCAGCCCTGAGGGGGATAACTATGGCTACACCTTC
>TRBV2|-|TRBJ2-2|once
CASSTGNQNTGELFF
TGTGCCAGCAGTACAGGGAATCAGAACACCGGGGAGCTGTTTTTT
>TRBV24-1|-|TRBJ1-2|-
CATSDSRGFGGYTF
TGTGCCACCAGTGATTCTAGGGGTTTTGGTGGCTACACCTTC
>TRBV6-5|TRBD1|TRBJ2-7|-
CASRPPGQGADEQYF
TGTGCCAGCAGACCCCCGGGACAGGGGGCCGACGAGCAGTACTTC
>TRBV15|TRBD1|TRBJ1-2|-
CATSRDGPRTGDGYTF
TGTGCCACCAGCAGAGATGGTCCGAGGACAGGGGATGGCTACACCTTC
>TRBV5-5|-|TRBJ2-7|-
CASSPDSLNEQYF
TGTGCCAGCAGCCCGGACAGTCTTAACGAGCAGTACTTC
>TRBV29-1|TRBD2|TRBJ2-7|-
CSGGTSGREQYF
TGCAGCGGGGGGACTAGCGGGCGTGAGCAGTACTTC
>TRBV18|-|TRBJ1-5|-
CASSSSRGSNQPQHF
TGTGCCAGCTCCTCCTCAAGGGGGAGCAATCAGCCCCAGCATTTT
>TRBV27|-|TRBJ1-2|-
CASSPRRVEIYGYTF
TGTGCCAGCAGTCCCCGGCGGGTGGAGATCTATGGCTACACCTTC
>TRBV5-4|-|TRBJ1-2|once
CASTRRGGDYGYTF
TGTGCCAGCACCCGGCGGGGGGGAGACTATGGCTACACCTTC
>TRBV27|TRBD2|TRBJ2-3|-
CASRRTRGTDTQYF
TGTGCCAGCAGACGGACTAGAGGCACAGATACGCAGTATTTT
>TRBV5-1|-|TRBJ1-5|few
CASSLAPGRVAQPQHF
TGCGCCAGCAGCTTGGCCCCCGGGAGAGTGGCTCAGCCCCAGCATTTT
>TRBV7-2|TRBD2|TRBJ2-7|once
CASSLVSGSPYEQYF
TGTGCCAGCAGCTTAGTTAGCGGGAGCCCCTACGAGCAGTACTTC
>TRBV6-2/TRBV6-3|-|TRBJ1-5|-
CASTPSGGHQPQHF
TGTGCCAGCACCCCCTCGGGAGGGCATCAGCCCCAGCATTTT
>TRBV7-2|TRBD2|TRBJ2-3|once
CASSLGGGLAGGDTQYF
TGTGCCAGCAGCTTAGGTGGGGGACTAGCGGGCGGAGATACGCAGTATTTT
>TRBV9|TRBD1|TRBJ2-7|-
CASSVGAGQGNYEQYF
TGTGCCAGCAGCGTAGGTGCGGGACAGGGGAACTACGAGCAGTACTTC
>TRBV10-3|TRBD2|TRBJ2-7|-
CAIWDGAGRGYYEQYF
TGTGCCATCTGGGACGGGGCAGGGAGGGGATATTACGAGCAGTACTTC
>TRBV3-1/TRBV3-2|-|TRBJ2-3|-
CASSPTGAASSTDTQYF
TGTGCCAGCAGCCCGACGGGAGCCGCGTCGAGCACAGATACGCAGTATTTT
>TRBV2|-|TRBJ2-5|-
CASSGEATQYF
TGTGCCAGCAGCGGGGAGGCGACCCAGTACTTC
>TRBV5-1|TRBD2|TRBJ2-2|-
CATTTHGGDTGELFF
TGCGCCACTACCACTCATGGGGGGGACACCGGGGAGCTGTTTTTT
>TRBV27|TRBD1|TRBJ1-1|-
CASTPDRAKGTEAFF
TGTGCCAGCACTCCAGACAGGGCGAAGGGCACTGAAGCTTTCTTT
>TRBV7-9|-|TRBJ1-1|-
CASSQGQNTEAFF
TGTGCCAGCAGCCAGGGACAGAACACTGAAGCTTTCTTT
>TRBV10-3|TRBD1|TRBJ2-3|-
CAITQDRGTDTQYF
TGTGCCATCACCCAGGACAGGGGCACAGATACGCAGTATTTT
>TRBV19|-|TRBJ1-2|-
CASSIDTRGYTF
TGTGCCAGTAGTATAGATACAAGAGGCTACACCTTC
>TRBV2|-|TRBJ2-2|-
CASRIPSVGHTGELFF
TGTGCCAGCAGGATCCCTTCGGTGGGGCACACCGGGGAGCTGTTTTTT
>TRBV7-9|TRBD1|TRBJ1-1|few
CASSSSGGSAEAFF
TGTGCCAGCAGCTCGTCAGGGGGCAGCGCTGAAGCTTTCTTT
>TRBV9|-|TRBJ2-7|-
CASSVATGGTPYEQYF
TGTGCCAGCAGCGTAGCTACTGGTGGGACACCGTACGAGCAGTACTTC
>TRBV23-1|-|TRBJ1-6|-
CASRQWVRRTPLHF
TGCGCCAGCCGTCAGTGGGTACGGAGGACACCCCTCCACTTT
>TRBV20-1|TRBD1|TRBJ1-6|-
CSASVDRISPLHF
TGCAGTGCTAGTGTGGACAGGATCTCACCCCTCCACTTT
>TRBV10-3|-|TRBJ2-1|-
CATQGRGDWNEQFF
TGTGCCACCCAAGGCAGGGGAGATTGGAATGAGCAGTTCTTC
>TRBV19|-|TRBJ1-1|-
CASSTTGNTEAFF
TGTGCCAGTAGTACAACAGGGAACACTGAAGCTTTCTTT
>TRBV11-3|TRBD2|TRBJ2-7|-
CASSVGYASGREQYF
TGTGCCAGCAGCGTTGGATACGCTAGCGGGAGGGAGCAGTACTTC
>TRBV24-1|-|TRBJ2-6|-
CATSARVPASGANVLTF
TGTGCCACCTCGGCGAGGGTCCCCGCCTCTGGGGCCAACGTCCTGACTTTC
>TRBV27|-|TRBJ2-5|-
CASPPRGEGDQETQYF
TGTGCCAGCCCCCCTAGGGGGGAGGGGGACCAAGAGACCCAGTACTTC
>TRBV4-3|-|TRBJ1-2|-
CASSQDPGGSPNYGYTF
TGCGCCAGCAGCCAAGATCCTGGGGGCAGCCCTAACTATGGCTACACCTTC
>TRBV2|-|TRBJ2-3|-
CASTPVGGARGDTQYF
TGTGCCAGCACCCCAGTTGGGGGGGCCCGCGGAGATACGCAGTATTTT
>TRBV3-1/TRBV3-2|-|TRBJ2-1|-
CASRVQGRDEQFF
TGTGCCAGCAGGGTCCAGGGTAGGGATGAGCAGTTCTTC
>TRBV6-5|-|TRBJ1-5|few
CASSYSPGSNQPQHF
TGTGCCAGCAGTTACTCCCCAGGTAGCAATCAGCCCCAGCATTTT
>TRBV5-1|TRBD2|TRBJ2-3|few
CASSPQREGTDTQYF
TGCGCCAGCAGCCCCCAGCGGGAGGGCACAGATACGCAGTATTTT